These T cell receptor beta chains were read from a single sample in a study of blood T cell repertoires in COVID-19. The protocol was immunoSEQ multiplex PCR, while the TCRdb copy is restricted to in-frame clones and leaves out a portion. The sample consists of about 140,000 clones, approximately 80% of them appearing once. The sample consisted of peripheral blood. The receptors were gathered from a woman older than 75 with active or convalescent COVID-19. Each CDR3 is given with its conserved first and last residue. The order of the fields is D gene, J gene, clone size, V gene, CDR3 DNA, CDR3 protein. The D gene is left open where the match is weak. For some rows the clone size is stated as once, few or many, or as a class when expanded; others skip it.

D: TRBD1; J: TRBJ1-2; size: .; V: TRBV6-5; DNA: TGTGCCAGCAGCCGACCCGCGACAGGGAATGGCTACACCTTC; CDR3: CASSRPATGNGYTF
D: TRBD1; J: TRBJ1-1; size: .; V: TRBV18; DNA: TGTGCCAGCTCACCCCTCGGACCCGGGGGACAGGGGGGTCTGAACACTGAAGCTTTCTTT; CDR3: CASSPLGPGGQGGLNTEAFF
D: TRBD1; J: TRBJ1-1; size: .; V: TRBV6-5; DNA: TGTGCCAGCAGAAACAGGGGCGAGAACACTGAAGCTTTCTTT; CDR3: CASRNRGENTEAFF
D: .; J: TRBJ2-7; size: once; V: TRBV15; DNA: TGTGCCACCAGCAGAGGTACAGGTACCTACGAGCAGTACTTC; CDR3: CATSRGTGTYEQYF
D: TRBD1; J: TRBJ1-1; size: .; V: TRBV5-1; DNA: TGCGCCAGCAGCCCCGGACAGGGAGGGACTGAAGCTTTCTTT; CDR3: CASSPGQGGTEAFF
D: TRBD1; J: TRBJ1-4; size: .; V: TRBV27; DNA: TGTGCCAGCGCGAAGACAGGGGGAGGTGAAAAACTGTTTTTT; CDR3: CASAKTGGGEKLFF
D: .; J: TRBJ2-1; size: .; V: TRBV11-3; DNA: TGTGCCAGCAGCTTAGGATTAGCGGCGAGCTCCTACAATGAGCAGTTCTTC; CDR3: CASSLGLAASSYNEQFF
D: TRBD1; J: TRBJ1-2; size: .; V: TRBV19; DNA: TGTGCCAGTACCGGCACAGGGGAGACCTATGGCTACACCTTC; CDR3: CASTGTGETYGYTF
D: TRBD2; J: TRBJ2-1; size: .; V: TRBV5-1; DNA: TGCGCCAGCAGCCTGCGGGGGGCTAACAATGAGCAGTTCTTC; CDR3: CASSLRGANNEQFF
D: TRBD1; J: TRBJ1-5; size: .; V: TRBV19; DNA: TGTGCCAGTAGCCTGACAGGGGGCAGTCAGCCCCAGCATTTT; CDR3: CASSLTGGSQPQHF
D: TRBD1; J: TRBJ1-2; size: .; V: TRBV5-5; DNA: TGTGCCAGCACCGTGACAGGGTCCATTAATTCTGGCTACACCTTC; CDR3: CASTVTGSINSGYTF
D: TRBD1; J: TRBJ1-6; size: .; V: TRBV16; DNA: TGTGCCAGCAGCCAACAGACAGGGGCAGGGTCACCCCTCCACTTT; CDR3: CASSQQTGAGSPLHF
D: .; J: TRBJ1-4; size: .; V: TRBV7-2; DNA: TGTGCCAGCAGCTTAGCTCCGGGCGGGGGTCGAGGGGAAAAACTGTTTTTT; CDR3: CASSLAPGGGRGEKLFF
D: .; J: TRBJ2-3; size: once; V: TRBV7-8; DNA: TGTGCCAGCAGCTTAGGGCTAGTATTAGGATCAGATACGCAGTATTTT; CDR3: CASSLGLVLGSDTQYF
D: .; J: TRBJ1-5; size: .; V: TRBV28; DNA: TGTGCCAGCCTACAGGGAAATCAGCCCCAGCATTTT; CDR3: CASLQGNQPQHF
D: TRBD1; J: TRBJ2-5; size: .; V: TRBV11-2; DNA: TGTGCCAGCAGCTTGGGGGACAGTTATGAGACCCAGTACTTC; CDR3: CASSLGDSYETQYF
D: TRBD1; J: TRBJ1-1; size: once; V: TRBV28; DNA: TGTGCCAGCAGACAACCCGGGACAGCGAACACTGAAGCTTTCTTT; CDR3: CASRQPGTANTEAFF
D: .; J: TRBJ1-1; size: few; V: TRBV5-6; DNA: TGTGCCAGCAGCTTGGGTTCCGGGTACAACACTGAAGCTTTCTTT; CDR3: CASSLGSGYNTEAFF
D: .; J: TRBJ2-7; size: .; V: TRBV5-1; DNA: TGCGCCAGCAGCTTGGACACAGGCTCCTACGAGCAGTACTTC; CDR3: CASSLDTGSYEQYF
D: TRBD1; J: TRBJ1-1; size: .; V: TRBV19; DNA: TGTGCCAGTAGTATCCAGGGGGTTTTGGCTGAAGCTTTCTTT; CDR3: CASSIQGVLAEAFF
D: TRBD1; J: TRBJ2-2; size: .; V: TRBV7-8; DNA: TGTGCCAGCAGCTTGACAGGGGGAGCCGGGGAGCTGTTTTTT; CDR3: CASSLTGGAGELFF
D: .; J: TRBJ2-7; size: .; V: TRBV3-1/TRBV3-2; DNA: TGTGCCAGCAGCCAGTCTAGTGAGCAGTACTTC; CDR3: CASSQSSEQYF
D: .; J: TRBJ1-4; size: .; V: TRBV28; DNA: TGTGCCAGCAGTTTAACTTTGTCGACACAGTATTCCAAACTGTTTTTT; CDR3: CASSLTLSTQYSKLFF
D: TRBD1; J: TRBJ2-7; size: .; V: TRBV28; DNA: TGTGCCAGCAAAAAGCCGACAGGGGGTGGCGAGCAGTACTTC; CDR3: CASKKPTGGGEQYF
D: .; J: TRBJ1-1; size: few; V: TRBV7-9; DNA: TGTGCCAGCAGCTCTGGACGGACTAACACTGAAGCTTTCTTT; CDR3: CASSSGRTNTEAFF
D: .; J: TRBJ2-1; size: once; V: TRBV2; DNA: TGTGCCAGCATGGGGCTCGGGGGAAATGAGCAGTTCTTC; CDR3: CASMGLGGNEQFF
D: TRBD1; J: TRBJ1-2; size: .; V: TRBV5-1; DNA: TGCGCCAGCAGCTTTTGGCGGACAGGAACCACTAACTATGGCTACACCTTC; CDR3: CASSFWRTGTTNYGYTF
D: TRBD1; J: TRBJ1-5; size: .; V: TRBV2; DNA: TGTGCCAGCAGTGAAGACAGGGGGACATATAGCAATCAGCCCCAGCATTTT; CDR3: CASSEDRGTYSNQPQHF
D: .; J: TRBJ2-5; size: .; V: TRBV5-1; DNA: TGCGCCAGCAGCGGAGGGACGGTAGAGACCCAGTACTTC; CDR3: CASSGGTVETQYF